A single sample gave rise to the 22 T cell receptor beta chains below, sequenced in a study of blood T cell repertoires in COVID-19. Produced via immunoSEQ multiplex PCR; TCRdb's table is partial and in-frame only. The sample records roughly 220,000 clones, approximately 80% being singletons. Sequencing was carried out using PBMCs or T cells enriched from blood (not recorded which). These receptors were collected from a man aged 35 to 55 who had recovered from COVID-19.

The chain has TRBV5-1 and TRBJ2-1; weak D call: TRBD2 (5 bases). Germline CDR1 SGHRS, CDR2 YFSETQ. The V end was cut by 3 bases, the J end by 0 bases, with 19 bases between. The CDR3 has 18 residues. CDR3 loop: CASSSIGSGWGSYNEQFF. CDR3 in DNA: TGCGCCAGCAGCTCGATAGGTTCGGGGTGGGGCTCCTACAATGAGCAGTTCTTC. The full variable domain, its missing parts supplied by reference TRBV5-1 and TRBJ2-1, is KAGVTQTPRYLIKTRGQQVTLSCSPISGHRSVSWYQQTPGQGLQFLFEYFSETQRNKGNFPGRFSGRQFSNSRSEMNVSTLELGDSALYLCASSSIGSGWGSYNEQFFGPGTRLTVL.

The chain combines TRBV6-5 with TRBJ2-1; tentatively, D is TRBD2 (6 bases). V was shortened by 6 bases and J by 4 bases, with 10 bases between the two germline ends. Germline CDR1 reads MNHEY; CDR2 reads SVGAGI. The CDR3 length is 13 residues. The CDR3 loop is CASRSSVYNEQFF. CDR3 sequence (DNA): TGTGCCAGCAGGTCTAGCGTGTACAATGAGCAGTTCTTC.

This rearrangement joins TRBV9 to TRBJ2-7, with 10 bases aligning to TRBD2. Germline CDR1 is SGDLS and CDR2 is YYNGEE. With V trimmed by 2 bases and J by 4 bases, 9 bases remained unmatched. The CDR3 extends over 16 amino acids. As DNA, the CDR3 is TGTGCCAGCAGCGTTCCTAGCGGGAGCGGTAGTTACGAGCAGTACTTC. Amino acid sequence: CASSVPSGSGSYEQYF.

The chain joins TRBV24-1 to TRBJ2-3; 9 bases agree with TRBD1. The CDR3 totals 15 residues. V shed 4 bases and J 5 bases; nucleotides not matched to a gene: 6. Germline V lookup: CDR1 KGHDR, CDR2 SFDVKD. This CDR3 is CATSDGQGRGDTQYF. The CDR3 DNA reads as TGTGCCACCAGTGACGGACAGGGGAGGGGAGATACGCAGTATTTT.

The chain carries TRBV10-3 and TRBJ2-3; the D gene is possibly TRBD2 (6 bases). This CDR3 comprises 18 residues. Between the trimmed V and J ends, which lost 0 bases and 0 bases, there was a span of 16 bases. CDR1 is ENHRY, CDR2 SYGVKD, per germline. The CDR3 DNA sequence: TGTGCCATCAGTGAGTCGCCCGGCGCTGGGACTAGCACAGATACGCAGTATTTT. Translation gives CAISESPGAGTSTDTQYF.

The gene calls are TRBV28 and TRBJ1-1, with TRBD1 matching over 12 bases. This CDR3 is built from 15 residues. Trimming removed 1 base from V and 5 bases from J; junction bases left unmatched: 2. In germline, CDR1 is MDHEN, CDR2 SYDVKM. CDR3 DNA sequence: TGTGCCAGCAGTTTATTGGGACAGGGGGCGACTGAAGCTTTCTTT. Translation: CASSLLGQGATEAFF.

The chain combines TRBV5-5 with TRBJ1-6; 10 nucleotides align to TRBD1. V lost 3 bases, J lost 6 bases, and 0 bases stayed unmatched. CDR3 length: 14 residues. Germline lookup yields CDR1 SGHKS and CDR2 YYEKEE (reference sequence). CDR3 loop: CASSWDRGNSPLHF. Written as DNA, the CDR3 is TGTGCCAGCAGCTGGGACAGGGGTAATTCACCCCTCCACTTT. The entire variable domain, with the rest obtained from reference TRBV5-5 and TRBJ1-6, is as follows: DAGVTQSPTHLIKTRGQQVTLRCSPISGHKSVSWYQQVLGQGPQFIFQYYEKEERGRGNFPDRFSARQFPNYSSELNVNALLLGDSALYLCASSWDRGNSPLHFGNGTRLTVT.

The rearrangement uses TRBV7-3 and TRBJ2-3; 7 nucleotides match TRBD2. Per the germline V gene, CDR1 is SGHTA and CDR2 is FQGTGA. The V gene end was trimmed by 3 bases and the J gene end by 6 bases; junction bases not matched to a gene: 6. The CDR3 runs 14 residues. The CDR3 DNA reads TGTGCCAGCAGCTTCAATGGGGGGGTGGATACGCAGTATTTT. Translation gives CASSFNGGVDTQYF.

This clone showed up just once. This chain links TRBV2 with TRBJ2-3, with 9 nucleotides matching TRBD2. Germline V CDR1 and CDR2: SNHLY, FYNNEI. CDR3 length: 17 residues. V lost 4 bases, J lost 4 bases, and 12 bases stayed unmatched. As DNA, the CDR3 is TGTGCCAGCAGTGGCCACACGATAGCGGGGGTGGCAGATACGCAGTATTTT. As protein: CASSGHTIAGVADTQYF.

The J gene is TRBJ1-4, the V gene TRBV28; no clear D gene. Germline lookup yields CDR1 MDHEN and CDR2 SYDVKM. The CDR3 loop spans 12 amino acids. V was trimmed by 5 bases and J by 8 bases, leaving 9 bases between them. In DNA, the CDR3 is TGTGCCAGCAGTCCCCGAGGGGAAAAACTGTTTTTT. Translation gives CASSPRGEKLFF.

The V gene is TRBV6-5, the J gene TRBJ2-6; 7 nucleotides line up with TRBD1. The V gene end was trimmed by 5 bases and the J gene end by 3 bases; junction bases not matched to a gene: 4. The CDR3 is 15 residues long. CDR1 and CDR2 (germline): MNHEY, SVGAGI. CDR3 sequence (DNA): TGTGCCAGCAGTAAGACAGGGAGTGGGGCCAACGTCCTGACTTTC. Translated, it gives CASSKTGSGANVLTF.

The chain combines TRBV5-5 with TRBJ2-3, with 7 bases lining up with TRBD1. Per germline, CDR1 SGHKS and CDR2 YYEKEE (reference sequence). The V segment lost 2 bases and the J segment 2 bases; nucleotides outside the gene matches: 5. The CDR3 has 15 amino acids. The CDR3 spells CASSLLGGSTDTQYF. In DNA, the CDR3 is TGTGCCAGCAGCTTATTAGGGGGCTCCACAGATACGCAGTATTTT.

This clone came up a few times. The gene calls are TRBV7-9 and TRBJ1-2, with D uncertain. Germline assignment: CDR1 SEHNR and CDR2 FQNEAQ (reference sequence). This CDR3 contains 14 residues. Trimming took off 2 bases at V and 1 base at J, with 8 bases between the two ends. CDR3 nucleotides: TGTGCCAGCAGCTTAACGGACTTTAACTATGGCTACACCTTC. As protein: CASSLTDFNYGYTF.

The chain joins TRBV7-9 to TRBJ2-6; no definite D call. Trimming cost V 4 bases and J 4 bases, with 8 bases left between them. Germline V gene lookup returns CDR1 SEHNR and CDR2 FQNEAQ (reference sequence). CDR3 length equals 14 residues. The CDR3 nucleotides are TGTGCCAGCAGCTATGGAGCCGGGGCCAACGTCCTGACTTTC. As protein: CASSYGAGANVLTF.

With respect to this clone: Additional DNA sequences in this sample encode the identical CDR3. The genes are TRBV5-1 and TRBJ2-5; weak D call: TRBD2 (5 bases). V was pared by 1 base and J by 0 bases, with 7 bases between. Germline V gives CDR1 SGHRS, CDR2 YFSETQ. The length of the CDR3 is 14 residues. Here the CDR3 DNA reads TGCGCCAGCAGCTTGTCGGGGAACCAAGAGACCCAGTACTTC. It is translated as CASSLSGNQETQYF.

The J gene is TRBJ1-2, the V gene TRBV29-1; 9 bases match TRBD1. CDR3 length equals 14 residues. The germline V gene encodes CDR1 SQVTM and CDR2 ANQGSEA. V was clipped by 3 bases and J by 2 bases; unmatched bases: 4. DNA for the CDR3: TGCAGCGTTGACGAGGGACAGGGAAACTATGGCTACACCTTC. Amino acid sequence: CSVDEGQGNYGYTF.

CDR3 in amino acids: CASSRGQGRGYTF. In DNA form, the CDR3 reads TGTGCCAGCAGCCGCGGACAGGGGAGGGGCTACACCTTC. The gene calls are TRBV11-2 and TRBJ1-2; TRBD1 matches 9 bases. The trim removed 5 bases at V and 8 bases at J, leaving 6 bases unmatched. This CDR3 comprises 13 residues. Germline values: CDR1 SGHAT, CDR2 FQNNGV.

The chain couples TRBV28 to TRBJ1-2; D uncertain. V was shortened by 4 bases and J by 5 bases, with 23 bases between the two germline ends. The CDR3 totals 17 residues. Per the germline V gene, CDR1 is MDHEN and CDR2 is SYDVKM. The CDR3 DNA sequence: TGTGCCAGCAGTTCCCGCTCTTACCAGTTGACTAGATATGGCTACACCTTC. It translates to CASSSRSYQLTRYGYTF.

This rearrangement joins TRBV28 to TRBJ1-2, with D unresolved. CDR1 and CDR2 from the germline V gene are MDHEN and SYDVKM. The germline V and J ends were trimmed by 6 bases and 8 bases, with 19 bases remaining between them. The CDR3 contains 14 residues. The CDR3 region has the DNA TGTGCCAGCAGAGTGGCCGATTCGACGGGGGGCTACACCTTC. Its protein product is CASRVADSTGGYTF.

The rearrangement uses TRBV19 and TRBJ1-1; the match to TRBD1 covers 12 bases. This CDR3 comprises 16 residues. Germline V gene sequence: CDR1 LNHDA, CDR2 SQIVND (reference sequence). With V trimmed by 4 bases and J by 4 bases, 7 bases remained unmatched. In nucleotides, the CDR3 is TGTGCCAGTAGTACCATCCGGGACAGGGGGCCCACTGAAGCTTTCTTT. This encodes CASSTIRDRGPTEAFF.

Points on this clone: The germline gene is not matched at one end of the junction; a read error may be the cause. J is TRBJ1-4 and V is TRBV27; 9 positions match TRBD1. The CDR3 extends over 14 amino acids. In germline, CDR1 is MNHEY, CDR2 SMNVEV (reference sequence). CDR3 coding DNA: TGTACCAGCGGTAGGGACAGGGCTAATGAAAAACTGTTTTTT. Its protein is CTSGRDRANEKLFF.

The chain employs TRBV4-2 and TRBJ1-6; D uncertain. Germline assignment: CDR1 LGHNA and CDR2 YNFKEQ. The CDR3 runs to 12 residues. The V gene lost 0 bases and the J gene lost 9 bases, with 3 bases spanning the gap. Here the CDR3 DNA reads TGTGCCAGCAGCCAAGATAGTTCACCCCTCCACTTT. Protein sequence: CASSQDSSPLHF.